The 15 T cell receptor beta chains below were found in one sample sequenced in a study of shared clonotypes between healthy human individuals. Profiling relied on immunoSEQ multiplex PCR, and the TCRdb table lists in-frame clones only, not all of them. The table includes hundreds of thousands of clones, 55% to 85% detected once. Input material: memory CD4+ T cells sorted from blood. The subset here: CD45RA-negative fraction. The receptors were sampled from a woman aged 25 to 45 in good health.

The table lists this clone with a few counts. In DNA, the CDR3 is TGTGCCAGCAGCTCCCTCCCAAGTGCCGGGGTGCAGTACTTC. Translated: CASSSLPSAGVQYF. The chain employs TRBV7-2 and TRBJ2-5, with D perhaps TRBD2 (5 bases). V dropped 4 bases and J dropped 11 bases, with 20 bases sitting between them. The CDR3 is 14 amino acids. The V gene's germline CDR1 is SGHTA and CDR2 FQGNSA.

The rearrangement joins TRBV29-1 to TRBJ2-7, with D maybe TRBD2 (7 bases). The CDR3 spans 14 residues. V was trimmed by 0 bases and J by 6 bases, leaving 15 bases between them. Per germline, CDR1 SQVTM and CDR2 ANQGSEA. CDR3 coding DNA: TGCAGCGTTGAAGAAAGGGGGGGGTCCGGCGAGCAGTACTTC. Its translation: CSVEERGGSGEQYF.

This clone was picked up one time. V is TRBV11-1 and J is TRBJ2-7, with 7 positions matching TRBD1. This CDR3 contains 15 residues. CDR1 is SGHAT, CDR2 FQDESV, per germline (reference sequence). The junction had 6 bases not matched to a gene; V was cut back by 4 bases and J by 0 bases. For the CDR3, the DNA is TGTGCCAGCAGCTCGGGGACAGTCGTCTCCTACGAGCAGTACTTC. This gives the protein CASSSGTVVSYEQYF.

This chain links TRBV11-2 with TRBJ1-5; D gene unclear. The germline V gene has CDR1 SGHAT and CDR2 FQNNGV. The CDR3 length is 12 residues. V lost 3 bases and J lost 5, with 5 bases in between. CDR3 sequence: CASSFFDQPQHF. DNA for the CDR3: TGTGCCAGCAGCTTTTTCGATCAGCCCCAGCATTTT.

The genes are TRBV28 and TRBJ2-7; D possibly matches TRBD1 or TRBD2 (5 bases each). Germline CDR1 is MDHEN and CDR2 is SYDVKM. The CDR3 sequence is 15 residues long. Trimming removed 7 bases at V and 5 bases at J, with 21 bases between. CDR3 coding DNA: TGTGCCAGCATTAAGGGACCCTTCGCCAGGGACGAGCAGTACTTC. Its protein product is CASIKGPFARDEQYF.

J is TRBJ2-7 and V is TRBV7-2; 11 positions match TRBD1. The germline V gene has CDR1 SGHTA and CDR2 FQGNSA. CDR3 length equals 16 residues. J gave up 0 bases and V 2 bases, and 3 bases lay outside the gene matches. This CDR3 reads CASSLLGTGGSYEQYF. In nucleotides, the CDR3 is TGTGCCAGCAGCTTATTAGGGACAGGGGGCTCCTACGAGCAGTACTTC.

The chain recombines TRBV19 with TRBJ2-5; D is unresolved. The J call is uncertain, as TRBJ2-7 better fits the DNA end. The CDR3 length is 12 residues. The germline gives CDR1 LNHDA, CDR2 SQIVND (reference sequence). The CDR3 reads CASRDGHYEQYF. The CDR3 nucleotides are TGTGCCAGTAGAGACGGGCACTACGAGCAGTACTTC.

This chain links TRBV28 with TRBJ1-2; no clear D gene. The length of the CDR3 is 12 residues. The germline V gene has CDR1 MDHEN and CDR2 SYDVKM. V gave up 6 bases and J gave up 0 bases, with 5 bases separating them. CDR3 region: CASRRANYGYTF. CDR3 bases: TGTGCCAGCAGGAGGGCTAACTATGGCTACACCTTC.

CDR3 bases: TGTGCCAGCAGCTATGGGGAAGGGAGGAATGAGCAGTTCTTC. Protein sequence: CASSYGEGRNEQFF. This rearrangement joins TRBV7-9 to TRBJ2-1; D possibly corresponds to TRBD2 (6 bases). V gave up 4 bases and J gave up 7 bases, with 14 bases separating them. Germline loops: CDR1 SEHNR, CDR2 FQNEAQ (reference sequence). The CDR3 totals 14 residues.

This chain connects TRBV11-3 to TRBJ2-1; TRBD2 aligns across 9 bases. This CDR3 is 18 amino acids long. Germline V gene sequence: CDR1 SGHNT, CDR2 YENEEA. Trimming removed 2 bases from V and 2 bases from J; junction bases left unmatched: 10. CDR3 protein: CASSLLSGAGGAYNEQFF. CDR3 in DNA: TGTGCCAGCAGCTTACTTTCAGGAGCGGGAGGAGCCTACAATGAGCAGTTCTTC.

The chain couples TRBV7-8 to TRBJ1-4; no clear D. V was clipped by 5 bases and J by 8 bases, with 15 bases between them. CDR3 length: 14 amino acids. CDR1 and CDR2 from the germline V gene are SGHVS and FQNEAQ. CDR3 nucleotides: TGTGCCAGCAGCCTGGCACTGCGGGGAGAAAAACTGTTTTTT. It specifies CASSLALRGEKLFF.

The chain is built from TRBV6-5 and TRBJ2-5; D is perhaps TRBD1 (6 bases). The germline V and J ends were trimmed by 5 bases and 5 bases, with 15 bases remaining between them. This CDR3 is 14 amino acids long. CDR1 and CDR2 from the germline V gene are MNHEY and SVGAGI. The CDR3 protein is CASSQQGPEETQYF. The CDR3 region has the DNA TGTGCCAGCAGTCAACAGGGTCCCGAGGAGACCCAGTACTTC.

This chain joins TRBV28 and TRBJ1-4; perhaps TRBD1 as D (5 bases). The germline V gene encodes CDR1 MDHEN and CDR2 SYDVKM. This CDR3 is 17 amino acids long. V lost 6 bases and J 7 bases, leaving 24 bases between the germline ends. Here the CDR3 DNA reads TGTGCCAGCAGCTGGGGGGGAGGGAAATCGTTGGGTGAAAAACTGTTTTTT. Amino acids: CASSWGGGKSLGEKLFF. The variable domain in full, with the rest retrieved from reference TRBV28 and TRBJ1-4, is DVKVTQSSRYLVKRTGEKVFLECVQDMDHENMFWYRQDPGLGLRLIYFSYDVKMKEKGDIPEGYSVSREKKERFSLILESASTNQTSMYLCASSWGGGKSLGEKLFFGSGTQLSVL.

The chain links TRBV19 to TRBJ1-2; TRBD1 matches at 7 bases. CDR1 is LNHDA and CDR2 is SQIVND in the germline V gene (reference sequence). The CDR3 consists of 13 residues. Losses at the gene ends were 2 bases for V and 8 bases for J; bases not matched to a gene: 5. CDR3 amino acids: CASSISRGEGYTF. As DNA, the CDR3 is TGTGCCAGTAGTATATCCAGGGGGGAAGGCTACACCTTC.

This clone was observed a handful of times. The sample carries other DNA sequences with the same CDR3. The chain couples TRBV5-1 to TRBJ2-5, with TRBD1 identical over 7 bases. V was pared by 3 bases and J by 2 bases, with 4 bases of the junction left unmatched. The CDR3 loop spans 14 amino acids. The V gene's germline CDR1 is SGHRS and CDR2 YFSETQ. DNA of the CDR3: TGCGCCAGCAGCTCGGGGACAGAACAAGAGACCCAGTACTTC. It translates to CASSSGTEQETQYF.